This T cell receptor (beta chain) was sequenced during a study of T cells in Graves' hyperthyroidism and ophthalmopathy. This clonotype has a count of ten or more. Each patient was aged 18 to 65 and had newly diagnosed hyperthyroidism of under 2 months' duration. Uncontrolled infection, other autoimmune disease, pregnancy or lactation excluded patients. V was pared by 5 bases and J by 5 bases, with 13 bases between. This CDR3 comprises 14 residues. Template material for amplifying TCR beta CDR3 regions consisted of RNA transcripts. First-round RT-PCR of the TCR CDR3 relied on the HTBI primer set. TCRdb processed the multiplex PCR reads anew with MiXCR; each CDR3 protein has one entry. Among 300,000 to 450,000 distinct CDR3 sequences listed, more than 15% were seen once.

The sample was blood. The V gene is TRBV12-3 or TRBV12-4, the J gene TRBJ2-1; the D gene is possibly TRBD1 (5 bases). The receptor comes from a woman between 18 and 30 years old with Graves' hyperthyroidism that later progressed to Graves' ophthalmopathy. CDR3 nucleotide sequence: TGTGCCAGCAGTCTTTGGGGCCCTGACAATGAGCAGTTCTTC. Its translation: CASSLWGPDNEQFF.